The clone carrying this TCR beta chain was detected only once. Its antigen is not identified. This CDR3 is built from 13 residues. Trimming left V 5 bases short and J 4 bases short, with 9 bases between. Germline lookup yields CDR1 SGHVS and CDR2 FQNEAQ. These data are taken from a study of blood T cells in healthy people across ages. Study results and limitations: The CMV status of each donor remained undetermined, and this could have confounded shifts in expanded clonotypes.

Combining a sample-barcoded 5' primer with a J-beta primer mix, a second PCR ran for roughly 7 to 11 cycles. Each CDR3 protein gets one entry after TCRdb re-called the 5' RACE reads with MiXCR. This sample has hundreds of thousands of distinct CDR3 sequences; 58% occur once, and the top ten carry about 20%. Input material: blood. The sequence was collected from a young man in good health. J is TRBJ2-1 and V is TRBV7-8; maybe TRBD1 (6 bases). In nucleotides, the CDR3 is TGTGCCAGCAGCAATACAGGGTACAATGAGCAGTTCTTC. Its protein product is CASSNTGYNEQFF.